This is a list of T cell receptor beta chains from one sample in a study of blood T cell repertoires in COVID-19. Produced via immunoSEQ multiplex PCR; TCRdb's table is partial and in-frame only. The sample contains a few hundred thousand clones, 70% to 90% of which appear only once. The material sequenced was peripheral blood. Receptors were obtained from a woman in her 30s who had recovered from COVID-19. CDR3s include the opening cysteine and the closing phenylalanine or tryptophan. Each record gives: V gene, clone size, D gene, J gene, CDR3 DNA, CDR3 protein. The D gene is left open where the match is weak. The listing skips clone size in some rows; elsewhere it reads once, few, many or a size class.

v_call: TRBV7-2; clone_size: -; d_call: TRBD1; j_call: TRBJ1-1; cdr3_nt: TGTGCCAGCAGCTTAAGACAGGGGGCTGAAGCTTTCTTT; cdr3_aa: CASSLRQGAEAFF
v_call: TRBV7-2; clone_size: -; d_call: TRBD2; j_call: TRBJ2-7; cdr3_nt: TGTGCCAGCAGCTTATTGTGGACCTCCGGTAGCGGGATGGGAGAGCAGTACTTC; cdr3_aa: CASSLLWTSGSGMGEQYF
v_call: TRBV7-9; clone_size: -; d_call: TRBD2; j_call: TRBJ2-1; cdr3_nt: TGTGCCAGCAGCACCGGGACTAGCGCCAATGAGCAGTTCTTC; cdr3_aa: CASSTGTSANEQFF
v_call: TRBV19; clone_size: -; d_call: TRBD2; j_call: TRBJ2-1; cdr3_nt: TGTGCCAGTAGTTCCGGCGGGAGACTTGATGAGCAGTTCTTC; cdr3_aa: CASSSGGRLDEQFF
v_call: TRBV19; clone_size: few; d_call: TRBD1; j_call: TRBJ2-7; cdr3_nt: TGTGCCAGTCGATGGACAGGGAATACCGACGAGCAGTACTTC; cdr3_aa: CASRWTGNTDEQYF
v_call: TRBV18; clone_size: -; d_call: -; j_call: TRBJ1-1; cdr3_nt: TGTGCCAGCTCACCCCTGGACAGGAACACTGAAGCTTTCTTT; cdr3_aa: CASSPLDRNTEAFF
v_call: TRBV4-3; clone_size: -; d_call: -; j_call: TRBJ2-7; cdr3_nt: TGCGCCAGCAGCCCCTTCTTAACCTACGAGCAGTACTTC; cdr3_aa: CASSPFLTYEQYF
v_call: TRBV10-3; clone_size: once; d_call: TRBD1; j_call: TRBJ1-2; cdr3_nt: TGTGCCATCAGTGAGATCATCCCCGGGACAGGGGGCAGGAATGGCTACACCTTC; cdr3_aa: CAISEIIPGTGGRNGYTF
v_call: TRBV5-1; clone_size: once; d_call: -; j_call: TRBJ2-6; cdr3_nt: TGCGCCAGCAGCTTGGGGATGGGACAAATCTCTGGGGCCAACGTCCTGACTTTC; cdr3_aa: CASSLGMGQISGANVLTF
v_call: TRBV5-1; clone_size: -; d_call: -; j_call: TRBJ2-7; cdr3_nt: TGCGCCAGCAGAGATAGTCACTACGAGCAGTACTTC; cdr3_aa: CASRDSHYEQYF
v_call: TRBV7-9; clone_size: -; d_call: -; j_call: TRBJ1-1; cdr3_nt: TGTGCCAGCAGCGCAGACAGCCAATATGAAGCTTTCTTT; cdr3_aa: CASSADSQYEAFF
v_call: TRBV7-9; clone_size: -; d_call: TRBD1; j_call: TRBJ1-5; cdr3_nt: TGTGCCAGCAGCACGACAGGGGAGAGCAATCAGCCCCAGCATTTT; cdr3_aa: CASSTTGESNQPQHF